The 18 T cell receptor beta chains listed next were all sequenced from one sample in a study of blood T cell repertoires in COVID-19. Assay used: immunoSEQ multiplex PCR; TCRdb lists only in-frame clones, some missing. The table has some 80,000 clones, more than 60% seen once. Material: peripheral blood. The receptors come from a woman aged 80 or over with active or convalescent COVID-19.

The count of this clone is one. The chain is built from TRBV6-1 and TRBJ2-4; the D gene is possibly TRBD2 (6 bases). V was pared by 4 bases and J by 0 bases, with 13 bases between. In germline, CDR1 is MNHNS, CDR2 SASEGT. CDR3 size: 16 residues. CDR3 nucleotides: TGTGCCAGCAGTGGACGGGGGACCGTAGCCAAAAACATTCAGTACTTC. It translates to CASSGRGTVAKNIQYF.

CDR3 in DNA: TGCGCCAGCAGCGCACCGGGACAGGGGTACGATGAGCAGTTCTTC. This codes for CASSAPGQGYDEQFF. This chain joins TRBV5-1 and TRBJ2-1; TRBD1 aligns across 10 bases. The CDR3 sequence is 15 residues long. CDR1 is SGHRS and CDR2 is YFSETQ in the germline V gene. The V gene end was trimmed by 4 bases and the J gene end by 8 bases; junction bases not matched to a gene: 9.

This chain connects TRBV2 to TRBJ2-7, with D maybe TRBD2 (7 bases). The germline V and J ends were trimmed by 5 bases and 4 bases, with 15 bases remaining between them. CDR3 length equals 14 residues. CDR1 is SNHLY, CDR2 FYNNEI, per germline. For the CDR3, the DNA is TGTGCCAGCAGTTACAGGGAGGGGCTTTACGAGCAGTACTTC. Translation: CASSYREGLYEQYF.

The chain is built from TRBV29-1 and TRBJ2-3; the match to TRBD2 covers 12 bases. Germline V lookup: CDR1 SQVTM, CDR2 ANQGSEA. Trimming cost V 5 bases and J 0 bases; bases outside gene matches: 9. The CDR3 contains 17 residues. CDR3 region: CSVSGTSGLHSTDTQYF. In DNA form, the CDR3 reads TGCAGCGTTTCCGGGACTAGCGGGCTTCATAGCACAGATACGCAGTATTTT.

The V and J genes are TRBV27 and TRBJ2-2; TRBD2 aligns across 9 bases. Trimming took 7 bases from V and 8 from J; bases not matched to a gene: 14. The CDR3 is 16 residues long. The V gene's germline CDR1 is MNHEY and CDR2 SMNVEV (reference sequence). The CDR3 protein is CASTLTAGGVGGELFF. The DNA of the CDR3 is TGTGCCAGCACCCTCACAGCGGGGGGCGTAGGAGGGGAGCTGTTTTTT.

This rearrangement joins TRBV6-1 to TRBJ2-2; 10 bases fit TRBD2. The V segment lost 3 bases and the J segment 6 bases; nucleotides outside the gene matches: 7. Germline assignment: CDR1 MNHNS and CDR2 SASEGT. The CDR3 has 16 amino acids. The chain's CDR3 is CASSDEAGGPPGELFF. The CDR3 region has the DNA TGTGCCAGCAGTGATGAAGCGGGGGGGCCCCCCGGGGAGCTGTTTTTT.

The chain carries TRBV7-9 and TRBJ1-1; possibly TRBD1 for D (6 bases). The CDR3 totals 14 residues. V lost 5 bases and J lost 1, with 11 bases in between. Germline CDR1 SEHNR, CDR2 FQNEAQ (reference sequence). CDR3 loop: CASSTTTGNTEAFF. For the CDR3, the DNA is TGTGCCAGCAGCACAACGACAGGGAACACTGAAGCTTTCTTT. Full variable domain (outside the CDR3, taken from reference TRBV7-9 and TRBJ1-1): DTGVSQNPRHKITKRGQNVTFRCDPISEHNRLYWYRQTLGQGPEFLTYFQNEAQLEKSRLLSDRFSAERPKGSFSTLEIQRTEQGDSAMYLCASSTTTGNTEAFFGQGTRLTVV.

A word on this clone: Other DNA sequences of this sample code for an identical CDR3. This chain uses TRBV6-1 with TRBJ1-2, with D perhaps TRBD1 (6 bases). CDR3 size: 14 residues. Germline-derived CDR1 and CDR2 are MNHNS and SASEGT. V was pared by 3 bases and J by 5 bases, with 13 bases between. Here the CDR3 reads CASSETQGDYGYTF. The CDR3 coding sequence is TGTGCCAGCAGTGAGACACAGGGAGATTATGGCTACACCTTC.

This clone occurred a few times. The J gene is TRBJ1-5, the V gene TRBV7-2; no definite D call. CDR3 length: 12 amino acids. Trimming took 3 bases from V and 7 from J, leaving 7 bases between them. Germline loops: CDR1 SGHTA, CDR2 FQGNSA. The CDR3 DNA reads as TGTGCCAGCAGCTTGGGCCGGCAGCCCCAGCATTTT. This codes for CASSLGRQPQHF.

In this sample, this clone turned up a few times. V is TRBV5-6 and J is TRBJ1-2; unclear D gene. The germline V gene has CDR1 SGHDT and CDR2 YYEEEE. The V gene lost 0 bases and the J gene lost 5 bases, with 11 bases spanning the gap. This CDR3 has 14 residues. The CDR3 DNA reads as TGTGCCAGCAGCTTGGGGCGAACAGTTTATGGCTACACCTTC. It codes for CASSLGRTVYGYTF.

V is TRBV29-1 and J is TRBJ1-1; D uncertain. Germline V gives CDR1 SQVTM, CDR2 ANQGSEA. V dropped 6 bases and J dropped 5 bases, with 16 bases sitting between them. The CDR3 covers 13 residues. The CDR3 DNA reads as TGCAGCGTGAGCGGAAAGCTGAGGACTGAAGCTTTCTTT. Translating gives CSVSGKLRTEAFF.

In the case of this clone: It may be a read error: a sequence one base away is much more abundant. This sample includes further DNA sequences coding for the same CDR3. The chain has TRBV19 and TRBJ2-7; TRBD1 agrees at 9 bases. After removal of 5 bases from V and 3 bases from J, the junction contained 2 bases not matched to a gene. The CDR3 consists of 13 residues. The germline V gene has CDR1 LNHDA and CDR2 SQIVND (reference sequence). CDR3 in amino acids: CASSAGQGYEQYF. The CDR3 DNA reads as TGTGCCAGTAGTGCGGGACAGGGCTACGAGCAGTACTTC.

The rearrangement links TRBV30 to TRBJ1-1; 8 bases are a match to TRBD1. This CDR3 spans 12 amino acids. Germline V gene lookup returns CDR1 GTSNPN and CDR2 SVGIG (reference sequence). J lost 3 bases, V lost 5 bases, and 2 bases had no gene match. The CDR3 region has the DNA TGTGCCTGGGGGACAGGATACACTGAAGCTTTCTTT. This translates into CAWGTGYTEAFF.

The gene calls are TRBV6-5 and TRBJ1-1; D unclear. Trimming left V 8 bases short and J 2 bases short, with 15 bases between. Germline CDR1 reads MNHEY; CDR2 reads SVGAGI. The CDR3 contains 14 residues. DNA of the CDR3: TGTGCCAGCGACGAGGGATCGGGCAACACTGAAGCTTTCTTT. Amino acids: CASDEGSGNTEAFF.

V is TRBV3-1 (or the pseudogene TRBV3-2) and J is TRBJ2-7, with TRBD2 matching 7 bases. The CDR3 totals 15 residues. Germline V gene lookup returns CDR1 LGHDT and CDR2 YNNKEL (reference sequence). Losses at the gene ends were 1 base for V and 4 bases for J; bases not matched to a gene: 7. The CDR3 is CASSQGAGLVYEQYF. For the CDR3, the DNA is TGTGCCAGCAGCCAAGGAGCGGGGCTAGTTTACGAGCAGTACTTC.

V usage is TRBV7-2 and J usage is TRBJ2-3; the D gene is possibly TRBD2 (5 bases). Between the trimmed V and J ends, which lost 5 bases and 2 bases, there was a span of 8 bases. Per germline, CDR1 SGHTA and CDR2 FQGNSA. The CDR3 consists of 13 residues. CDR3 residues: CASSMDFTDTQYF. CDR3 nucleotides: TGTGCCAGCAGCATGGACTTCACAGATACGCAGTATTTT.

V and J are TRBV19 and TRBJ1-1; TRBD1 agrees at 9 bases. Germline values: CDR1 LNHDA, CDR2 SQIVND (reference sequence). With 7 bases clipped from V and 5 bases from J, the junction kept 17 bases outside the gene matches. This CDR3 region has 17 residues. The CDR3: CASIRAPGQGRATEAFF. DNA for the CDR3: TGTGCCAGTATAAGGGCCCCCGGACAGGGGCGAGCAACTGAAGCTTTCTTT.

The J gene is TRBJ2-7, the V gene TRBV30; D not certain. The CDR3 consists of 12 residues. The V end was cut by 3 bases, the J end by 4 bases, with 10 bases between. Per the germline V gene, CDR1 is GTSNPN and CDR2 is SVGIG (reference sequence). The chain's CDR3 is CAWSPDLYEQYF. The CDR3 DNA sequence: TGTGCCTGGAGCCCCGACTTGTACGAGCAGTACTTC.